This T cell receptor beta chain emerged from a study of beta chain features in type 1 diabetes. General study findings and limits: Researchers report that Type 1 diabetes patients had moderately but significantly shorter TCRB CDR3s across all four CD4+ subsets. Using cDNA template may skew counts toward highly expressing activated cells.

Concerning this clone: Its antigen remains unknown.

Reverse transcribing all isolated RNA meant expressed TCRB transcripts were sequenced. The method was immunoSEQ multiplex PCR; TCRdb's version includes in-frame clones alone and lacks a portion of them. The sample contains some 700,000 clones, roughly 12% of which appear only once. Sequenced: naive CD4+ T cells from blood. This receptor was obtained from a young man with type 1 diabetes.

In DNA form, the CDR3 reads TGCGCCAGCAGCTTCACCACAGGGCCCTCGGGAGATACGCAGTATTTT. Its translation: CASSFTTGPSGDTQYF. This chain joins TRBV5-1 and TRBJ2-3; D perhaps matches TRBD1 (6 bases). The V gene's germline CDR1 is SGHRS and CDR2 YFSETQ. The V and J ends lost 2 bases and 5 bases respectively, with 18 bases between them. CDR3 length: 16 amino acids.